One sample yielded the 5 T cell receptor beta chains listed below, sequenced in a study of blood T cells in healthy people across ages. Through a sample-barcoded 5' primer and a J-beta primer mix, a second PCR was run for about 6 to 12 cycles. MiXCR, run by TCRdb on the 5' RACE reads, gives a single entry per CDR3 protein. The top ten hold around 23% of the sample, which has fewer than 2 million distinct CDR3 sequences, approximately 40% seen once. Sequencing used blood. Receptors originate from a human donor in good health.

Notes on this clonotype: With a much larger clone just one base away, this may be a read error. The rearrangement uses TRBV9 and TRBJ2-3; D is unresolved. The CDR3 has 12 amino acids. CDR1 SGDLS and CDR2 YYNGEE come from the germline V gene. The CDR3 reads CVSSVNTDTQYF. The CDR3 bases are TGTGTCAGCAGCGTAAACACAGATACGCAGTATTTT.

The chain joins TRBV29-1 to TRBJ1-2; D remains unclear. Germline lookup yields CDR1 SQVTM and CDR2 ANQGSEA. Trimming stripped 6 bases from V and 9 bases from J, with 17 bases between. This CDR3 is 12 amino acids long. This CDR3 is CSVTSRRGSYTF. CDR3 DNA sequence: TGCAGCGTCACGTCAAGGAGAGGGAGCTACACCTTC.

The DNA of the CDR3 is TGTGCCAGCAGCCAGCCTAGCAGATCCTACGAGCAGTACTTC. Translation: CASSQPSRSYEQYF. This chain connects TRBV28 to TRBJ2-7; a possible D gene is TRBD2 (5 bases). This CDR3 is 14 amino acids long. With 6 bases removed from V and 1 base from J, the gap between germline ends came to 13 bases. CDR1 is MDHEN and CDR2 is SYDVKM in the germline V gene.

The gene calls are TRBV7-2 and TRBJ2-7; 7 nucleotides line up with TRBD2. The CDR3 has 14 residues. V lost 5 bases and J lost 4; bases outside the gene matches: 8. In germline, CDR1 is SGHTA, CDR2 FQGNSA. In DNA form, the CDR3 reads TGTGCCAGCAGCCCCTCTAGCGGAGGGTACGAGCAGTACTTC. It encodes CASSPSSGGYEQYF.

The chain is built from TRBV12-3 or TRBV12-4 and TRBJ1-1; D remains unclear. Trimming pared 6 bases from V and 7 bases from J, leaving 9 bases between. This CDR3 is built from 11 residues. CDR3: CASRREGEAFF. CDR3 DNA: TGTGCCAGCAGGCGGGAGGGTGAAGCTTTCTTT.